These 32 T cell receptor beta chains were sequenced from one sample in a study of blood T cell repertoires in COVID-19. This table comes from immunoSEQ multiplex PCR, and its TCRdb copy is limited to in-frame clones, with some not included. Of 250,000 to 300,000 clones listed, 86% are singletons. The source material was PBMCs or T cells enriched from blood (not recorded which). The receptors were gathered from a man aged 18 to 29 who had recovered from COVID-19.

The gene calls are TRBV7-9 and TRBJ1-1; TRBD1 matches at 7 bases. CDR3 length: 14 residues. Germline V CDR1 and CDR2: SEHNR, FQNEAQ (reference sequence). J lost 5 bases, V lost 1 base, and 4 bases had no gene match. The CDR3 nucleotides are TGTGCCAGCAGCTTAGACAGGGGACGGACTGAAGCTTTCTTT. Protein: CASSLDRGRTEAFF.

The rearrangement links TRBV28 to TRBJ1-5; 7 bases align to TRBD1. This CDR3 has 17 amino acids. The germline CDR1 and CDR2 sequences are MDHEN and SYDVKM. After removal of 4 bases from V and 0 bases from J, the junction contained 9 bases not matched to a gene. CDR3 DNA sequence: TGTGCCAGCAGTTACCCCCGGGACAGATTTAGCAATCAGCCCCAGCATTTT. Its translation: CASSYPRDRFSNQPQHF.

The rearrangement uses TRBV6-5 and TRBJ2-1; a weak D match, TRBD2 (5 bases). The V gene lost 7 bases and the J gene lost 7 bases, with 14 bases spanning the gap. CDR1 and CDR2 (germline): MNHEY, SVGAGI. This CDR3 spans 13 amino acids. The CDR3 DNA reads TGTGCCAGCATGAGACCCGGGGAGAATGAGCAGTTCTTC. Translating gives CASMRPGENEQFF.

V gene TRBV5-1 combines with J gene TRBJ1-1; 7 positions match TRBD1. The CDR3 totals 14 residues. In germline, CDR1 is SGHRS, CDR2 YFSETQ. J was trimmed by 1 base and V by 1 base; bases with no gene match: 1. The CDR3 is CASSLPGGNTEAFF. The CDR3 coding sequence is TGCGCCAGCAGCTTGCCAGGGGGGAACACTGAAGCTTTCTTT.

The CDR3 region is CAWSVEDSNQPQHF. The CDR3 DNA reads as TGTGCCTGGAGTGTGGAGGACAGTAATCAGCCCCAGCATTTT. The V and J genes are TRBV30 and TRBJ1-5, with D maybe TRBD1 (6 bases). Deletions cut 0 bases from V and 4 bases from J, with 10 bases between. CDR1 is GTSNPN, CDR2 SVGIG, per germline (reference sequence). This CDR3 comprises 14 residues.

V gene TRBV9 combines with J gene TRBJ1-6; no reliable D call. CDR1 SGDLS and CDR2 YYNGEE come from the germline V gene. The CDR3 runs to 14 residues. With 6 bases removed from V and 9 bases from J, the gap between germline ends came to 16 bases. The CDR3 coding sequence is TGTGCCAGCAACGGCGGAAACGTTGGTTCACCCCTCCACTTT. Translated, it gives CASNGGNVGSPLHF.

V usage is TRBV7-3 and J usage is TRBJ2-1; TRBD2 aligns across 11 bases. From germline, CDR1 is SGHTA and CDR2 FQGTGA. J gave up 4 bases and V 4 bases, and 15 bases lay outside the gene matches. The CDR3 is 19 residues long. The DNA of the CDR3 is TGTGCCAGCAGCTCCGGAGGAGGGACTAGCGGAGTGGGGTACAATGAGCAGTTCTTC. Translating gives CASSSGGGTSGVGYNEQFF.

A word on this clone: A junction end diverges from the germline sequence, so it may reflect a read error. The rearrangement uses TRBV3-1 (or the pseudogene TRBV3-2) and TRBJ1-6; no definite D call. CDR3 length: 16 residues. CDR1 and CDR2 from the germline V gene are LGHDT and YNNKEL (reference sequence). The DNA for the CDR3 is TGTGCCAGCAGCAAAGAGAGAACAGTCTATAATTCACCCCTCCACTTT. The encoded protein is CASSKERTVYNSPLHF.

There are a few counts of this clone. V and J are TRBV6-5 and TRBJ2-7, with TRBD2 matching over 8 bases. Germline assignment: CDR1 MNHEY and CDR2 SVGAGI. CDR3 length: 14 amino acids. The V and J ends lost 7 bases and 6 bases, in that order; junction bases with no gene match: 11. The CDR3 sequence is CASIEMGLVTEQYF. CDR3 bases: TGTGCCAGCATAGAGATGGGACTAGTTACCGAGCAGTACTTC.

This chain joins TRBV4-1 and TRBJ2-1; D perhaps matches TRBD2 (6 bases). The CDR3 is 12 amino acids. V was clipped by 10 bases and J by 9 bases, with 16 bases between them. Germline V gene data show CDR1 as MGHRA and CDR2 as YSYEKL. Here the CDR3 reads CATETTGGEQFF. The CDR3 region has the DNA TGCGCCACCGAGACCACCGGGGGTGAGCAGTTCTTC.

This clone was seen once. This chain joins TRBV6-1 and TRBJ2-7; the match to TRBD1 covers 8 bases. The CDR3 runs 15 residues. Per germline, CDR1 MNHNS and CDR2 SASEGT. The V segment lost 2 bases and the J segment 2 bases; nucleotides outside the gene matches: 5. CDR3 residues: CASSEQGARAYEQYF. CDR3 DNA sequence: TGTGCCAGCAGTGAACAGGGGGCTAGGGCCTACGAGCAGTACTTC.

The chain links TRBV28 to TRBJ2-7, with TRBD2 matching 8 bases. Per germline, CDR1 MDHEN and CDR2 SYDVKM. The CDR3 has 14 amino acids. After removal of 8 bases from V and 0 bases from J, the junction contained 6 bases not matched to a gene. CDR3 region: CASFSGTSSYEQYF. The CDR3 nucleotides are TGTGCCAGCTTTAGCGGGACTAGCTCCTACGAGCAGTACTTC.

The V call is TRBV11-2, the J call TRBJ2-5; 8 positions agree with TRBD1. After removal of 4 bases from V and 6 bases from J, the junction contained 7 bases not matched to a gene. The CDR3 spans 14 residues. CDR1 and CDR2 from the germline V gene are SGHAT and FQNNGV. CDR3 sequence: CASSSRTGRKTQYF. For the CDR3, the DNA is TGTGCCAGCAGCTCAAGGACAGGGCGAAAGACCCAGTACTTC. The whole variable domain, filled in from reference TRBV11-2 and TRBJ2-5, reads EAGVAQSPRYKIIEKRQSVAFWCNPISGHATLYWYQQILGQGPKLLIQFQNNGVVDDSQLPKDRFSAERLKGVDSTLKIQPAKLEDSAVYLCASSSRTGRKTQYFGPGTRLLVL.

The chain links TRBV6-5 to TRBJ1-1, with a tentative D call TRBD1 (6 bases). The V and J ends lost 6 bases and 4 bases respectively, with 12 bases between them. Germline V gives CDR1 MNHEY, CDR2 SVGAGI. This CDR3 spans 13 amino acids. The CDR3 region has the DNA TGTGCCAGCAGCAGGGGCTCGGGCACTGAAGCTTTCTTT. Protein: CASSRGSGTEAFF.

The rearrangement uses TRBV9 and TRBJ2-5, with TRBD1 matching over 7 bases. CDR1 and CDR2 from the germline V gene are SGDLS and YYNGEE. The CDR3 extends over 21 amino acids. V shed 3 bases and J 0 bases; nucleotides not matched to a gene: 23. In DNA form, the CDR3 reads TGTGCCAGCAGCGCCCCCCCGTGGGGACAGTCTACCCTGGGGTACCAAGAGACCCAGTACTTC. Translation: CASSAPPWGQSTLGYQETQYF.

The sample holds one count of this clone. The chain is built from TRBV11-3 and TRBJ1-1; no firm D call. V gave up 5 bases and J gave up 6 bases, with 19 bases separating them. Germline V gene sequence: CDR1 SGHNT, CDR2 YENEEA. The CDR3 runs to 15 residues. The CDR3 here is CASSLMSSLVPEAFF. Written as DNA, the CDR3 is TGTGCCAGCAGCCTAATGAGTTCCTTGGTCCCTGAAGCTTTCTTT.

The chain has TRBV4-1 and TRBJ2-6; 10 bases line up with TRBD1. J was trimmed by 2 bases and V by 1 base; bases with no gene match: 5. CDR3 length equals 18 residues. Germline V gene lookup returns CDR1 MGHRA and CDR2 YSYEKL. CDR3 sequence: CASSQGQGAGAGANVLTF. The CDR3 nucleotides read TGCGCCAGCAGCCAAGGACAGGGGGCAGGGGCTGGGGCCAACGTCCTGACTTTC.

The chain uses TRBV14 and TRBJ1-2; D may be TRBD1 (5 bases). This CDR3 contains 11 residues. Trimming cost V 1 base and J 13 bases, with 10 bases left between them. Germline assignment: CDR1 SGHDN and CDR2 FVKESK. The CDR3 spells CASSQVGPITF. CDR3 coding DNA: TGTGCCAGCAGCCAAGTGGGGCCTATCACCTTC.

The gene calls are TRBV19 and TRBJ1-3; D is unresolved. CDR1 and CDR2 from the germline V gene are LNHDA and SQIVND (reference sequence). The CDR3 is made up of 14 amino acids. V lost 3 bases, J lost 0 bases, and 6 bases lay in between. The CDR3: CASSISVSGNTIYF. CDR3 DNA sequence: TGTGCCAGTAGTATTTCAGTCTCTGGAAACACCATATATTTT.

V usage is TRBV30 and J usage is TRBJ2-5; 10 bases match TRBD2. The CDR3 totals 15 residues. From germline, CDR1 is GTSNPN and CDR2 SVGIG (reference sequence). V dropped 0 bases and J dropped 5; count of bases not matched to a gene: 6. As DNA, the CDR3 is TGTGCCTGGAGTGTACTAGCGGGACGAGGGGAGACCCAGTACTTC. Its translation is CAWSVLAGRGETQYF. Variable domain in full (rest from reference TRBV30 and TRBJ2-5): SQTIHQWPATLVQPVGSPLSLECTVEGTSNPNLYWYRQAAGRGLQLLFYSVGIGQISSEVPQNLSASRPQDRQFILSSKKLLLSDSGFYLCAWSVLAGRGETQYFGPGTRLLVL.

V usage is TRBV7-9 and J usage is TRBJ2-3, with TRBD2 matching 7 bases. The V gene's germline CDR1 is SEHNR and CDR2 FQNEAQ (reference sequence). CDR3 length: 17 amino acids. The V gene end was trimmed by 6 bases and the J gene end by 0 bases; junction bases not matched to a gene: 12. Here the CDR3 reads CASSSEGGPISTDTQYF. The CDR3, as DNA: TGTGCCAGCAGTTCCGAGGGAGGGCCCATAAGCACAGATACGCAGTATTTT.

The V call is TRBV18, the J call TRBJ1-4; perhaps TRBD1 as D (6 bases). The germline V gene has CDR1 KGHSH and CDR2 LQKENI. V lost 4 bases and J lost 5, with 11 bases in between. This CDR3 is built from 14 residues. Here the CDR3 DNA reads TGTGCCAGCTCACTCGGACAGAGAAATGAAAAACTGTTTTTT. Translating it yields CASSLGQRNEKLFF.

The rearrangement links TRBV14 to TRBJ2-7, with 7 bases lining up with TRBD1. CDR1 and CDR2 from the germline V gene are SGHDN and FVKESK. The ends lost 4 bases at V and 2 bases at J; junction bases unmatched: 5. The CDR3 is 14 residues long. The DNA of the CDR3 is TGTGCCAGCAGCCTTCGTCAGGGGGCCTACGAGCAGTACTTC. Translating it yields CASSLRQGAYEQYF.

This chain connects TRBV2 to TRBJ2-7, with 7 bases matching TRBD1. CDR3 length equals 14 residues. V lost 3 bases and J lost 1; bases outside the gene matches: 3. Germline V gene sequence: CDR1 SNHLY, CDR2 FYNNEI. The CDR3 reads CASSEGRGSYEQYF. CDR3 in DNA: TGTGCCAGCAGTGAGGGCAGGGGGTCCTACGAGCAGTACTTC.

The J gene is TRBJ1-2, the V gene TRBV6-5; possible D gene TRBD1, 5 bases. Per the germline V gene, CDR1 is MNHEY and CDR2 is SVGAGI. The V and J ends lost 2 bases and 4 bases respectively, with 5 bases between them. The CDR3 sequence is 12 residues long. The CDR3 loop is CASSYDSYGYTF. The DNA for the CDR3 is TGTGCCAGCAGTTACGACAGCTATGGCTACACCTTC.

The chain is built from TRBV12-5 and TRBJ1-6; D unclear. Germline V CDR1 and CDR2: LGHNT, FRNRAP. With 2 bases removed from V and 8 bases from J, the gap between germline ends came to 10 bases. This CDR3 comprises 14 residues. CDR3 coding DNA: TGTGCTAGTGGTTTGCCCCTAGAAGATTCACCCCTCCACTTT. It translates to CASGLPLEDSPLHF.

The V gene is TRBV6-1, the J gene TRBJ2-3, with a tentative D call TRBD1 (6 bases). V was trimmed by 2 bases and J by 2 bases, leaving 23 bases between them. CDR1 MNHNS and CDR2 SASEGT come from the germline V gene. The CDR3 runs 19 residues. CDR3 nucleotides: TGTGCCAGCAGTGAACTAAGGGCAGGGGCAACCCCGTCCACAGATACGCAGTATTTT. This codes for CASSELRAGATPSTDTQYF.

The chain uses TRBV2 and TRBJ1-1; the D is unclear. CDR3 size: 17 residues. With 0 bases removed from V and 0 bases from J, the gap between germline ends came to 14 bases. Germline assignment: CDR1 SNHLY and CDR2 FYNNEI. This chain's CDR3 is CASSEAWNRGMNTEAFF. The CDR3 nucleotides are TGTGCCAGCAGTGAAGCGTGGAATCGGGGAATGAACACTGAAGCTTTCTTT.

The V and J genes are TRBV10-1 and TRBJ1-1, with D unclear. CDR1 WNHNN and CDR2 SYGVQD come from the germline V gene (reference sequence). The CDR3 totals 14 residues. V lost 4 bases, J lost 1 base, and 10 bases lay in between. In DNA, the CDR3 is TGCGCCAGCAGTGGTGGTCAGTCGAACACTGAAGCTTTCTTT. Translation: CASSGGQSNTEAFF.

This clone was found a few times. The junction shows a germline mismatch at one end, possibly a read error. This sequence joins TRBV12-3 or TRBV12-4 and TRBJ2-1, with D unresolved. There are 13 residues in the CDR3. Here the CDR3 reads CASSFNSDNGQFF. The CDR3 bases are TGTGCCAGCAGTTTCAACAGTGACAATGGGCAGTTCTTC.

The chain joins TRBV6-5 to TRBJ1-4, with D perhaps matching TRBD1 (6 bases). V was pared by 5 bases and J by 7 bases, with 14 bases between. CDR3 length: 14 residues. Germline lookup yields CDR1 MNHEY and CDR2 SVGAGI. CDR3 DNA sequence: TGTGCCAGCAGTCAACAGGGCTTGGGTGAAAAACTGTTTTTT. This translates into CASSQQGLGEKLFF.

The chain recombines TRBV6-5 with TRBJ2-1; D is unresolved. CDR3 size: 11 residues. Trimming cost V 5 bases and J 3 bases, with 2 bases left between them. Germline V gene lookup returns CDR1 MNHEY and CDR2 SVGAGI. CDR3 coding DNA: TGTGCCAGCAGTCTCTACAATGAGCAGTTCTTC. Translated: CASSLYNEQFF.